The 30 T cell receptor beta chains in this list originate from one sample, sequenced in a study of blood T cells in healthy people across ages. With a J-beta primer mix and a sample-barcoded 5' primer, a second PCR ran about 7 to 12 cycles. TCRdb used MiXCR to reprocess the 5' RACE reads, holding one entry per CDR3 protein. In the table there are 1.2 million to 1.5 million distinct CDR3 sequences, 35% to 45% of which are singletons. Input material: blood. These receptors came from a woman aged 18-30 years in good health.

This clonotype was detected only a few times. The J gene is TRBJ2-7, the V gene TRBV7-9, with TRBD2 matching 7 bases. The trim removed 3 bases at V and 4 bases at J, leaving 9 bases unmatched. In germline, CDR1 is SEHNR, CDR2 FQNEAQ (reference sequence). The CDR3 is 15 residues long. The DNA of the CDR3 is TGTGCCAGCAGCTTCTTCGAGGGAGGGAAATACGAGCAGTACTTC. Protein product: CASSFFEGGKYEQYF.

This chain joins TRBV6-5 and TRBJ2-7; TRBD1 is a possible D gene (6 bases). The DNA end favors TRBJ2-5, so the J call may be wrong. The CDR3 extends over 15 amino acids. Per the germline V gene, CDR1 is MNHEY and CDR2 is SVGAGI. The CDR3 DNA sequence: TGTGCCAGCAGCGGGCACACAGGGCGGCAGGAGACCCAGTACTTC. Protein sequence: CASSGHTGRQETQYF.

This rearrangement joins TRBV7-2 to TRBJ2-1; TRBD2 agrees at 7 bases. Looked up from germline, CDR1 is SGHTA and CDR2 is FQGNSA. Trimming cost V 3 bases and J 7 bases; bases outside gene matches: 6. The CDR3 spans 14 residues. The CDR3 loop is CASSFWTSLNEQFF. The CDR3 nucleotides read TGTGCCAGCAGCTTCTGGACTAGTCTTAATGAGCAGTTCTTC.

In DNA form, the CDR3 reads TGTGCCAGCAGACCAGGGAACTCCTACAATGAGCAGTTCTTC. Translated, it gives CASRPGNSYNEQFF. The chain joins TRBV28 to TRBJ2-1, with a possible D match to TRBD1 (5 bases). Trimming removed 6 bases at V and 0 bases at J, with 9 bases between. Germline loops: CDR1 MDHEN, CDR2 SYDVKM. The length of the CDR3 is 14 residues.

This clonotype has more than one count but fewer than ten. The gene calls are TRBV28 and TRBJ2-2, with 9 bases identical to TRBD1. Germline V gene lookup returns CDR1 MDHEN and CDR2 SYDVKM. CDR3 size: 17 residues. V lost 5 bases to trimming and J lost 6 bases; unmatched junction nucleotides: 13. The CDR3 nucleotides read TGTGCCAGCAGTCGTTCCACGGGACAGGGCACCCCCGGGGAGCTGTTTTTT. It codes for CASSRSTGQGTPGELFF.

The gene calls are TRBV20-1 and TRBJ2-2; tentative D call: TRBD1 (6 bases). The germline V and J ends were trimmed by 6 bases and 2 bases, with 13 bases remaining between them. Germline V lookup: CDR1 DFQATT, CDR2 SNEGSKA (reference sequence). CDR3 length equals 14 residues. CDR3 in amino acids: CSALGQINTGELFF. The CDR3 nucleotides read TGCAGTGCCCTCGGACAGATAAACACCGGGGAGCTGTTTTTT.

The chain couples TRBV12-5 to TRBJ2-1; 12 positions agree with TRBD2. The V gene end was trimmed by 7 bases and the J gene end by 13 bases; junction bases not matched to a gene: 17. CDR1 LGHNT and CDR2 FRNRAP come from the germline V gene. The CDR3 has 16 residues. Here the CDR3 reads CASEDSSGRAGETQFF. The CDR3 nucleotides read TGTGCTAGTGAAGATTCTAGCGGGAGGGCCGGGGAGACCCAGTTCTTC. Based on the CDR3 plus reference TRBV12-5 and TRBJ2-1, the full variable domain is DARVTQTPRHKVTEMGQEVTMRCQPILGHNTVFWYRQTMMQGLELLAYFRNRAPLDDSGMPKDRFSAEMPDATLATLKIQPSEPRDSAVYFCASEDSSGRAGETQFFGPGTRLTVL.

The CDR3: CASTFRRGGTETQYF. CDR3 in DNA: TGTGCCAGCACCTTCAGGCGGGGGGGCACTGAGACCCAGTACTTC. The chain carries TRBV6-5 and TRBJ2-7, with 9 bases that match TRBD2. The J call may not be correct, given that the DNA end is closer to TRBJ2-5. Germline values: CDR1 MNHEY, CDR2 SVGAGI. The CDR3 is 15 residues long.

The chain has TRBV20-1 and TRBJ2-7; D possibly corresponds to TRBD1 (6 bases). Germline-derived CDR1 and CDR2 are DFQATT and SNEGSKA (reference sequence). This CDR3 is 13 amino acids long. With 6 bases removed from V and 0 bases from J, the gap between germline ends came to 12 bases. The CDR3 protein is CSAKTGHSYEQYF. The CDR3 DNA follows: TGCAGTGCCAAGACGGGACACTCCTACGAGCAGTACTTC.

The chain combines TRBV5-6 with TRBJ1-2; the match to TRBD1 covers 11 bases. The germline V gene has CDR1 SGHDT and CDR2 YYEEEE. The ends lost 0 bases at V and 8 bases at J; junction bases unmatched: 9. The CDR3 has 16 residues. The CDR3 DNA follows: TGTGCCAGCAGCTTGGCCTGGGACAGGGGGGAAAAAGGCTACACCTTC. This codes for CASSLAWDRGEKGYTF.

A note on this clonotype: Relative to the germline gene, one junction end is altered; a read error may explain this. V usage is TRBV3-1 and J usage is TRBJ2-1; 8 nucleotides agree with TRBD1. Per the germline V gene, CDR1 is LGHDT and CDR2 is YNNKEL (reference sequence). The CDR3 consists of 14 residues. The CDR3 DNA reads as TGTGCCGGCAGCCAAAGGACAGGGCACAATGAGCAGTTCTTC. It yields the protein CAGSQRTGHNEQFF.

The rearrangement joins TRBV7-3 to TRBJ2-3; a weak D match, TRBD1 (5 bases). Germline assignment: CDR1 SGHTA and CDR2 FQGTGA. CDR3 length equals 14 residues. V was shortened by 1 base and J by 2 bases, with 7 bases between the two germline ends. The CDR3, as DNA: TGTGCCAGCAGCTTAAGGGGCTACACAGATACGCAGTATTTT. Translated, it gives CASSLRGYTDTQYF.

The chain uses TRBV7-9 and TRBJ2-3, with D unclear. V was clipped by 5 bases and J by 3 bases, with 9 bases between them. Germline assignment: CDR1 SEHNR and CDR2 FQNEAQ (reference sequence). There are 13 residues in the CDR3. The CDR3 region is CASSHAITDTQYF. The CDR3 region has the DNA TGTGCCAGCAGCCACGCCATTACAGATACGCAGTATTTT.

The chain has TRBV6-5 and TRBJ2-1; TRBD2 matches 12 bases. With 4 bases clipped from V and 8 bases from J, the junction kept 12 bases outside the gene matches. CDR3 length equals 17 residues. Germline V CDR1 and CDR2: MNHEY, SVGAGI. The CDR3 DNA follows: TGTGCCAGCAGTTCCCCTCTGACTAGCGGGGGTATTTATGAGCAGTTCTTC. Its protein product is CASSSPLTSGGIYEQFF.

The chain uses TRBV7-3 and TRBJ1-2, with TRBD1 matching over 7 bases. J was trimmed by 6 bases and V by 4 bases; bases with no gene match: 11. This CDR3 has 15 residues. Germline V gives CDR1 SGHTA, CDR2 FQGTGA. The CDR3 nucleotides read TGTGCCAGCAGCTCCATCCCGACAGGGTCTGATGGCTACACCTTC. Its translation is CASSSIPTGSDGYTF.

This chain joins TRBV7-2 and TRBJ2-1; D might be TRBD2 (5 bases). V shed 0 bases and J shed 2 bases, with 11 bases lying between them. CDR3 length: 16 amino acids. From germline, CDR1 is SGHTA and CDR2 FQGNSA. The CDR3 nucleotides read TGTGCCAGCAGCTTAGCGGGAGACTCCACCTACAATGAGCAGTTCTTC. Translating gives CASSLAGDSTYNEQFF.

There are a few counts of this clonotype. V and J are TRBV7-2 and TRBJ2-1, with D possibly TRBD2 on 5 matching bases. This CDR3 has 13 residues. CDR1 and CDR2 from the germline V gene are SGHTA and FQGNSA. The CDR3 DNA reads as TGTACTGCGTCGAGGGATTCTTACAATGAGCAGTTCTTC. Translating it yields CTASRDSYNEQFF.

This clonotype was seen a handful of times. The CDR3 DNA is TGTGCCAGCAGCTTAGCGCAACCCGGGACAGATACGCAGTATTTT. Its translation is CASSLAQPGTDTQYF. The genes are TRBV7-2 and TRBJ2-3, with D unresolved. CDR3 length: 15 amino acids. Trimming left V 0 bases short and J 3 bases short, with 10 bases between. In germline, CDR1 is SGHTA, CDR2 FQGNSA. The full variable domain, with the rest looked up from reference TRBV7-2 and TRBJ2-3, is GAGVSQSPSNKVTEKGKDVELRCDPISGHTALYWYRQSLGQGLEFLIYFQGNSAPDKSGLPSDRFSAERTGGSVSTLTIQRTQQEDSAVYLCASSLAQPGTDTQYFGPGTRLTVL.

V gene TRBV6-5 combines with J gene TRBJ1-2; D perhaps matches TRBD1 (5 bases). Trimming stripped 6 bases from V and 3 bases from J, with 14 bases between. The length of the CDR3 is 14 residues. The germline V gene encodes CDR1 MNHEY and CDR2 SVGAGI. CDR3 DNA: TGTGCCAGCAGCTTAGAGGGGTGGGACTATGGCTACACCTTC. Its translation: CASSLEGWDYGYTF.

This clonotype was detected only a few times. The gene calls are TRBV10-2 and TRBJ2-2; D gene uncertain. Trimming cost V 8 bases and J 1 base, with 14 bases left between them. Germline CDR1 and CDR2: WSHSY and SAAADI. The CDR3 covers 15 residues. For the CDR3, the DNA is TGCGCCAGCGCCCGACCCGAATTGAACACCGGGGAGCTGTTTTTT. This codes for CASARPELNTGELFF.

The J gene is TRBJ2-7, the V gene TRBV12-3 or TRBV12-4; the D gene is possibly TRBD2 (5 bases). V was pared by 6 bases and J by 3 bases, with 15 bases between. The CDR3 has 14 amino acids. CDR3: CASRFGRVGYEQYF. The CDR3 DNA follows: TGTGCCAGCAGATTCGGGCGGGTGGGCTACGAGCAGTACTTC.

V is TRBV18 and J is TRBJ2-6; D gene uncertain. Germline CDR1 reads KGHSH; CDR2 reads LQKENI. Deletions cut 5 bases from V and 1 base from J, with 6 bases between. This CDR3 is 14 amino acids long. CDR3: CASSTLSGANVLTF. DNA for the CDR3: TGTGCCAGCTCAACCCTATCTGGGGCCAACGTCCTGACTTTC.

The J gene is TRBJ1-5, the V gene TRBV20-1; possibly TRBD1 for D (6 bases). Trimming removed 7 bases from V and 0 bases from J, with 19 bases in between. Germline CDR1 reads DFQATT; CDR2 reads SNEGSKA (reference sequence). The CDR3 is made up of 16 amino acids. The CDR3 loop is CSGVEGQLYSNQPQHF. CDR3 sequence (DNA): TGCAGTGGCGTCGAGGGACAACTCTATAGCAATCAGCCCCAGCATTTT.

About this clonotype: A read error may account for a junction end that differs from germline. The CDR3 DNA reads as TGTGTCAGCAGTTCTGCCGGGACTAGTGAGGAGGAGACCCAGTACTTC. It codes for CVSSSAGTSEEETQYF. This rearrangement joins TRBV6-5 to TRBJ2-7; 8 bases are a match to TRBD2. The J call may be incorrect, as the DNA end agrees better with TRBJ2-5. Per germline, CDR1 MNHEY and CDR2 SVGAGI. There are 16 residues in the CDR3.

This clonotype was recorded at least ten times. The CDR3 DNA reads TGTGCCAGCAGCTGGCGGGACACCAACTATGGCTACACCTTC. Translating gives CASSWRDTNYGYTF. This sequence joins TRBV7-2 and TRBJ1-2; perhaps TRBD1 as D (6 bases). Germline assignment: CDR1 SGHTA and CDR2 FQGNSA. The length of the CDR3 is 14 residues. The V end lost 4 bases, the J end lost 2 bases, and 11 bases lay between the germline ends. Full variable domain (rest looked up from reference TRBV7-2 and TRBJ1-2): GAGVSQSPSNKVTEKGKDVELRCDPISGHTALYWYRQSLGQGLEFLIYFQGNSAPDKSGLPSDRFSAERTGGSVSTLTIQRTQQEDSAVYLCASSWRDTNYGYTFGSGTRLTVV.

The V call is TRBV4-2, the J call TRBJ1-1; the D is unclear. The germline gives CDR1 LGHNA, CDR2 YNFKEQ. CDR3 length equals 16 residues. With 1 base removed from V and 2 bases from J, the gap between germline ends came to 14 bases. Here the CDR3 reads CASSQGTSSINTEAFF. The CDR3 nucleotides read TGTGCCAGCAGCCAAGGAACTTCCTCTATTAACACTGAAGCTTTCTTT.

This clonotype was detected a few times. The chain is built from TRBV6-1 and TRBJ2-5; TRBD1 matches at 7 bases. V was clipped by 2 bases and J by 5 bases; unmatched bases: 5. The CDR3 totals 14 residues. The germline V gene has CDR1 MNHNS and CDR2 SASEGT. In DNA, the CDR3 is TGTGCCAGCAGTGAAAGGGCCAGGGGGGAGACCCAGTACTTC. Amino acid sequence: CASSERARGETQYF.

This clonotype was seen a few times. The chain combines TRBV6-5 with TRBJ2-5; D is undetermined. The J call may be in error: the DNA end matches TRBJ2-7 better. The CDR3 spans 15 residues. In germline, CDR1 is MNHEY, CDR2 SVGAGI. In nucleotides, the CDR3 is TGTGCCAGCAGTAGAAACTCGATTCCCCGCGACGAGCAGTACTTC. Translated: CASSRNSIPRDEQYF.

The V call is TRBV12-5, the J call TRBJ1-5; 7 positions agree with TRBD1. This CDR3 has 15 residues. Germline CDR1 and CDR2: LGHNT and FRNRAP. Losses at the gene ends were 1 base for V and 0 bases for J; bases not matched to a gene: 0. CDR3 sequence (DNA): TGTGCTAGTGGTTTGGAGGGGGCTAGCAATCAGCCCCAGCATTTT. Protein sequence: CASGLEGASNQPQHF.

The V and J genes are TRBV6-5 and TRBJ2-7; D tentatively fits TRBD1 or TRBD2 (5 bases each). This CDR3 comprises 14 residues. Germline V lookup: CDR1 MNHEY, CDR2 SVGAGI. The V gene lost 6 bases and the J gene lost 7 bases, with 19 bases spanning the gap. CDR3 in DNA: TGTGCCAGCAGCCGAAGGACCGGGGCGGAAGAGCAGTACTTC. The encoded protein is CASSRRTGAEEQYF.